These 7 T cell receptor beta chains share one sample of origin, sequenced in a study of shared clonotypes between healthy human individuals (dated by TCRdb to 2020 to 2021). Preparation of the library involved the immunoSEQ multiplex PCR assay. Sourced from immuneACCESS, this table was stored by TCRdb with only in-frame sequences that have V and J called. A share of the clones is absent; for the studies checked, an unresolved V gene accounts for under half, and the remainder has no known explanation. This sample is represented by more than 2 million clones; about 94% of them were singletons. Roughly 0.13% of the sample is taken by the ten largest. Source material: naive CD4+ T cells sorted from blood. The cell subset or site label here, explained by the study, means: CD45RA+ positively selected. The receptors were gathered from a man aged 18 to 30 in good health.

The chain is built from TRBV4-3 and TRBJ2-7; D is possibly TRBD2 (6 bases). Germline V gene sequence: CDR1 LGHNA, CDR2 YSLEER. Trimming stripped 1 base from V and 0 bases from J, with 10 bases between. The CDR3 is 15 residues long. CDR3 sequence reads: CASSQALAVSYEQYF. The CDR3 DNA follows: TGCGCCAGCAGCCAAGCCTTAGCGGTCTCCTACGAGCAGTACTTC.

The genes are TRBV6-1 and TRBJ2-3; D is perhaps TRBD1 or TRBD2 (5 bases each). CDR3 length: 12 amino acids. Trimming left V 10 bases short and J 4 bases short, with 12 bases between. CDR1 MNHNS and CDR2 SASEGT come from the germline V gene. CDR3: CATAWDADTQYF. The CDR3 DNA reads TGTGCCACAGCTTGGGACGCAGATACGCAGTATTTT.

The chain recombines TRBV19 with TRBJ1-2; unclear D gene. Germline values: CDR1 LNHDA, CDR2 SQIVND (reference sequence). The V gene lost 2 bases and the J gene lost 2 bases, with 6 bases spanning the gap. CDR3 length: 13 amino acids. The DNA of the CDR3 is TGTGCCAGTAGTATAAATAGAAACTATGGCTACACCTTC. Its protein product is CASSINRNYGYTF.

This clone was counted a few times. The J gene is TRBJ2-7, the V gene TRBV4-3; TRBD2 matches at 10 bases. The germline CDR1 and CDR2 sequences are LGHNA and YSLEER. After removal of 0 bases from V and 3 bases from J, the junction contained 5 bases not matched to a gene. The CDR3 is 16 residues long. The CDR3 loop reads CASSQDLASGSYEQYF. The CDR3 DNA reads TGCGCCAGCAGCCAAGATCTGGCTAGCGGGAGCTACGAGCAGTACTTC.

The chain joins TRBV13 to TRBJ2-2, with D possibly TRBD1 on 5 matching bases. Germline-derived CDR1 and CDR2 are PRHDT and FYEKMQ (reference sequence). V was trimmed by 9 bases and J by 5 bases, leaving 16 bases between them. This CDR3 has 14 amino acids. CDR3 nucleotide sequence: TGTGCCAGTATATTACGTGGGGCGACCGGGGAGCTGTTTTTT. Translating it yields CASILRGATGELFF.

This chain joins TRBV2 and TRBJ1-1; no clear D. This CDR3 has 13 amino acids. Trimming took 10 bases from V and 4 from J, leaving 16 bases between them. CDR1 is SNHLY, CDR2 FYNNEI, per germline. This CDR3 is CAMRTTASTEAFF. As DNA, the CDR3 is TGTGCCATGCGGACGACGGCCTCCACTGAAGCTTTCTTT.

The chain joins TRBV6-5 to TRBJ1-6; D may be TRBD1 (5 bases). Germline loops: CDR1 MNHEY, CDR2 SVGAGI. This CDR3 comprises 13 residues. V was clipped by 7 bases and J by 10 bases, with 14 bases between them. CDR3 nucleotides: TGTGCCAGCACCCCCCAGGGTGGATCACCCCTCCACTTT. Translated: CASTPQGGSPLHF.